This entry concerns a single TCR beta chain. The CDR3 extends over 14 amino acids. Germline V gives CDR1 KGHSH, CDR2 LQKENI. V lost 3 bases, J lost 1 base, and 3 bases stayed unmatched. The entry originates in a study of blood T cell repertoires in COVID-19. The method was immunoSEQ multiplex PCR; TCRdb's version includes in-frame clones alone and lacks a portion of them. The repertoire holds some 270,000 clones, with around 86% as singletons. Sequences were obtained from PBMCs or T cells enriched from blood (not recorded which). This TCR was sampled from a woman aged 40 to 50 who had recovered from COVID-19. V gene TRBV18 combines with J gene TRBJ2-7; 7 nucleotides match TRBD1. CDR3 protein: CASSPSDRSYEQYF. CDR3 DNA sequence: TGTGCCAGCTCACCTTCGGACAGGTCCTACGAGCAGTACTTC.